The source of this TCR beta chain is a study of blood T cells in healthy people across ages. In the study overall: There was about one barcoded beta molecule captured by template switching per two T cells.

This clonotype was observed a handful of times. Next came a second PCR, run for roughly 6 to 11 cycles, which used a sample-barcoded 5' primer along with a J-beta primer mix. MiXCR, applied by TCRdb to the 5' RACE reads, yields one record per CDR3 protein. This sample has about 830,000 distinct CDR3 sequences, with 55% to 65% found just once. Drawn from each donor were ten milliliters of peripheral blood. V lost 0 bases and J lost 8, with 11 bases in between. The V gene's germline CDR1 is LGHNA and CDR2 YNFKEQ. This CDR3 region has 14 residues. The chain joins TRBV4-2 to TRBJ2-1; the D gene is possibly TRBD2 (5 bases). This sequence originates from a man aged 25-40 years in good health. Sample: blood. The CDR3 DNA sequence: TGTGCCAGCAGCCAAGAGAGGGTTCAGGATGAGCAGTTCTTC. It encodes CASSQERVQDEQFF.